Presented here are 15 T cell receptor beta chains from one specimen sequenced in a study of shared clonotypes between healthy human individuals. Sequencing was performed with immunoSEQ multiplex PCR; in TCRdb, only in-frame clones are kept and a portion is missing. The sample has over 400,000 clones, roughly 80% seen once; the top ten hold about 12%. Sequencing was carried out using PBMCs. Receptor source: a woman aged 40-49 years in good health. Some clones in this sample may be carry-over from other donors' samples.

The V and J genes are TRBV11-2 and TRBJ2-1, with 9 bases fitting TRBD1. The CDR3 has 10 residues. Per germline, CDR1 SGHAT and CDR2 FQNNGV. CDR3 DNA: TGTGCAACAGGGGGCGTATGGCAGTTCTTC. It yields the protein CATGGVWQFF.

The chain is built from TRBV15 and TRBJ2-7, with 7 bases that match TRBD2. V lost 1 base to trimming and J lost 4 bases; unmatched junction nucleotides: 7. The length of the CDR3 is 15 residues. Germline-derived CDR1 and CDR2 are LNHNV and YYDKDF (reference sequence). The CDR3 sequence is CATSRVLTGGYEQYF. The CDR3 nucleotides are TGTGCCACCAGCAGAGTCTTAACCGGGGGGTACGAGCAGTACTTC.

This sequence joins TRBV11-1 and TRBJ2-7; the match to TRBD1 covers 9 bases. The ends lost 6 bases at V and 7 bases at J; junction bases unmatched: 10. Germline V CDR1 and CDR2: SGHAT, FQDESV (reference sequence). The CDR3 totals 14 residues. The CDR3 here is CASRTGTGYGEQYF. Here the CDR3 DNA reads TGTGCCAGCAGAACTGGGACAGGGTACGGGGAGCAGTACTTC.

A note on this clone: One base separates it from a far larger clone, so it is likely a read error. The chain carries TRBV4-2 and TRBJ2-2, with 7 bases matching TRBD2. In germline, CDR1 is LGHNA, CDR2 YNFKEQ. This CDR3 contains 16 residues. V dropped 1 base and J dropped 4; count of bases not matched to a gene: 6. In DNA form, the CDR3 reads TGTGCCAGCAGCCAAGGGGGGACTATTAGCACCGGGGAGCTGTTTTTT. Translated: CASSQGGTISTGELFF.

V and J are TRBV10-1 and TRBJ2-7; 10 bases map to TRBD2. Trimming removed 7 bases from V and 5 bases from J; junction bases left unmatched: 8. Germline V CDR1 and CDR2: WNHNN, SYGVQD (reference sequence). The CDR3 runs 14 residues. The CDR3 here is CASTSGSGGNEQYF. CDR3 nucleotide sequence: TGCGCCAGCACTAGCGGGAGCGGGGGCAACGAGCAGTACTTC.

Of note for this clone: A read error is the likely source, as a far larger clone sits one nucleotide away. Different DNA sequences within this sample yield the same CDR3. This chain links TRBV4-3 with TRBJ2-3, with D unclear. CDR3 length: 15 residues. The germline gives CDR1 LGHNA, CDR2 YSLEER. The CDR3 region has the DNA TGCGCCAGCAGCCAAGATAGGCTGGGTGCAGATACGCAGTATTTC. This gives the protein CASSQDRLGADTQYF.

As to this clone: A far larger clone is off by one base, so a read error is likely. This chain connects TRBV29-1 to TRBJ1-2, with 7 bases identical to TRBD1. The CDR3 has 14 residues. Germline-derived CDR1 and CDR2 are SQVTM and ANQGSEA. The CDR3 coding sequence is TGCAGAGTTCCAGAGGAGGACAGGTCCTATGGCTACACCTTC. Protein product: CRVPEEDRSYGYTF.

The genes are TRBV11-2 and TRBJ1-4, with D unresolved. V dropped 5 bases and J dropped 7 bases, with 11 bases sitting between them. This CDR3 comprises 13 residues. CDR1 and CDR2 (germline): SGHAT, FQNNGV. In DNA, the CDR3 is TGTGCCAGCAGCCCGGGTCCCTTTGAAAAACTGTTTTTT. This gives the protein CASSPGPFEKLFF. Together with reference TRBV11-2 and TRBJ1-4, the CDR3 gives the full variable domain: EAGVAQSPRYKIIEKRQSVAFWCNPISGHATLYWYQQILGQGPKLLIQFQNNGVVDDSQLPKDRFSAERLKGVDSTLKIQPAKLEDSAVYLCASSPGPFEKLFFGSGTQLSVL.

The chain is built from TRBV18 and TRBJ2-5; weak D call: TRBD1 (6 bases). Germline V gives CDR1 KGHSH, CDR2 LQKENI. Trimming cost V 6 bases and J 5 bases, with 16 bases left between them. The CDR3 has 14 amino acids. CDR3 amino acids: CASSQGGVRETQYF. The CDR3 coding sequence is TGTGCCAGCTCTCAAGGGGGAGTACGGGAGACCCAGTACTTC.

The V and J genes are TRBV19 and TRBJ2-2; D unresolved. CDR3 size: 13 residues. V gave up 5 bases and J gave up 6 bases, with 10 bases separating them. Germline CDR1 reads LNHDA; CDR2 reads SQIVND (reference sequence). The CDR3 nucleotides are TGTGCCAGTAGTCATAGAAGGGCCGGGGAGCTGTTTTTT. Protein: CASSHRRAGELFF.

The chain joins TRBV10-3 to TRBJ2-7; tentatively, D is TRBD1 or TRBD2 (5 bases each). CDR1 ENHRY and CDR2 SYGVKD come from the germline V gene. The V gene lost 7 bases and the J gene lost 0 bases, with 13 bases spanning the gap. The CDR3 sequence is 14 residues long. The CDR3 coding sequence is TGTGCCATCATGGGGACCCAAAGCTCCTACGAGCAGTACTTC. Residues: CAIMGTQSSYEQYF.

Remarks on this clone: The identical CDR3 is also encoded by other nucleotide sequences in the sample. The chain has TRBV6-5 and TRBJ2-5, with no clear D. Trimming left V 6 bases short and J 1 base short, with 6 bases between. The CDR3 is 12 amino acids. In germline, CDR1 is MNHEY, CDR2 SVGAGI. The DNA for the CDR3 is TGTGCCAGCAGCCCCGGCCAAGAGACCCAGTACTTC. It translates to CASSPGQETQYF.

The gene calls are TRBV5-1 and TRBJ2-1, with TRBD2 identical over 14 bases. The CDR3 is 19 amino acids. V lost 6 bases to trimming and J lost 0 bases; unmatched junction nucleotides: 11. Germline V CDR1 and CDR2: SGHRS, YFSETQ. The chain's CDR3 is CASTSSGTSGRSSYNEQFF. CDR3 DNA: TGCGCCAGCACTTCCTCCGGGACTAGCGGGAGATCCTCCTACAATGAGCAGTTCTTC.

J is TRBJ1-1 and V is TRBV5-1; weak D call: TRBD1 (5 bases). In germline, CDR1 is SGHRS, CDR2 YFSETQ. The CDR3 runs 14 residues. Trimming removed 4 bases at V and 4 bases at J, with 14 bases between. The CDR3 loop reads CASSRQMGSTEAFF. DNA of the CDR3: TGCGCCAGCAGCCGACAGATGGGGAGCACTGAAGCTTTCTTT.

The rearrangement links TRBV4-1 to TRBJ2-2; D is unclear. The germline V and J ends were trimmed by 1 base and 2 bases, with 11 bases remaining between them. The CDR3 runs 16 residues. Germline V gene sequence: CDR1 MGHRA, CDR2 YSYEKL. The CDR3 DNA reads TGCGCCAGCAGCCAAGGGAGACAAGATAACACCGGGGAGCTGTTTTTT. It translates to CASSQGRQDNTGELFF.